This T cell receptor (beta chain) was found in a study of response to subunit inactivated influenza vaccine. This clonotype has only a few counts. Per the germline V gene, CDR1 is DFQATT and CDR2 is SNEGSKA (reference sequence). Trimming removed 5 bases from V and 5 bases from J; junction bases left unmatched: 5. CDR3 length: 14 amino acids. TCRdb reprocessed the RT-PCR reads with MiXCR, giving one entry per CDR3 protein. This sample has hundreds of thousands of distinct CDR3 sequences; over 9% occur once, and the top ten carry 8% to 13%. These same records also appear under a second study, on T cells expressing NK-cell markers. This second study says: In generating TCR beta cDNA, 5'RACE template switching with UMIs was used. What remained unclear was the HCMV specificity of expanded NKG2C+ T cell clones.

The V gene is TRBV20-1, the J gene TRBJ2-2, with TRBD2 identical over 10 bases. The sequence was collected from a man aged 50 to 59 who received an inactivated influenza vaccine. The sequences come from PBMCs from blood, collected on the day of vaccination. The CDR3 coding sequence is TGCAGTGCTGTTCCGGGACTAGCGACCGGGGAGCTGTTTTTT. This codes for CSAVPGLATGELFF.